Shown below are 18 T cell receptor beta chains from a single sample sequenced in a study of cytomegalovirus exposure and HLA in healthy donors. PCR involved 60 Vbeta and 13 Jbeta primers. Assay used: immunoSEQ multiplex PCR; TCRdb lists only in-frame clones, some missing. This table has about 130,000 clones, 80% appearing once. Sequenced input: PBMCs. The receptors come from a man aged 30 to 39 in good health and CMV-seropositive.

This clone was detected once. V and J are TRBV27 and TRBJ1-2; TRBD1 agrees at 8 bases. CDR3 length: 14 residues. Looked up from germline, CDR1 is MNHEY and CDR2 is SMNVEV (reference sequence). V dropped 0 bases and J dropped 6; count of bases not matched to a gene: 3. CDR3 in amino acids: CASSLSLTGDGYTF. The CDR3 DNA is TGTGCCAGCAGTTTATCATTGACAGGGGATGGCTACACCTTC.

The CDR3 nucleotides read TGTGCCAGCAGCCAACAACAGGGAGCAGCTTTCTTT. It translates to CASSQQQGAAFF. V gene TRBV16 combines with J gene TRBJ1-1; D may be TRBD1 (6 bases). There are 12 residues in the CDR3. V dropped 2 bases and J dropped 10 bases, with 11 bases sitting between them. The germline V gene has CDR1 KGHSY and CDR2 FQNENV. Looking up the rest from reference TRBV16 and TRBJ1-1 gives the full variable domain: GEEVAQTPKHLVRGEGQKAKLYCAPIKGHSYVFWYQQVLKNEFKFLISFQNENVFDETGMPKERFSAKCLPNSPCSLEIQATKLEDSAVYFCASSQQQGAAFFGQGTRLTVV.

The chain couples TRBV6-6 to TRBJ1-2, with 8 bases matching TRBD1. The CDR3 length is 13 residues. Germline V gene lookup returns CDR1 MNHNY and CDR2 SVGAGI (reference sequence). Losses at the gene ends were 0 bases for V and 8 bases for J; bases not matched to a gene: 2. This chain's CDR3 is CASSYSTGDGYTF. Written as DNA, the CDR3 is TGTGCCAGCAGTTACTCGACAGGGGACGGCTACACCTTC.

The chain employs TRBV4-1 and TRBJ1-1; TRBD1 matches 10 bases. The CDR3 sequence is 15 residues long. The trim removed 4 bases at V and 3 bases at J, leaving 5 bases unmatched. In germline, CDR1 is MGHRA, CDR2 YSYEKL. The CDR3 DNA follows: TGCGCCAGCAGCCTCCGGGACAGGGGAGACACTGAAGCTTTCTTT. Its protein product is CASSLRDRGDTEAFF.

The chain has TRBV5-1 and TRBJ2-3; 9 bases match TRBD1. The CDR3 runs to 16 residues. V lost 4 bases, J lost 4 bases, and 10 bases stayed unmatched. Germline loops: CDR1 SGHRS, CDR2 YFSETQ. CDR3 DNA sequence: TGCGCCAGCAGCCCGACGATCGGGACAGGGTCAGATACGCAGTATTTT. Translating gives CASSPTIGTGSDTQYF.

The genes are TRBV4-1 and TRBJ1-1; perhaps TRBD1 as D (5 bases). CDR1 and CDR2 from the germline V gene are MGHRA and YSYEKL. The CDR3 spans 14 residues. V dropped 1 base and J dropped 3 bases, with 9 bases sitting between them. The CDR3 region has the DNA TGCGCCAGCAGCCAAGTTAGCAGGGACACTGAAGCTTTCTTT. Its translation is CASSQVSRDTEAFF.

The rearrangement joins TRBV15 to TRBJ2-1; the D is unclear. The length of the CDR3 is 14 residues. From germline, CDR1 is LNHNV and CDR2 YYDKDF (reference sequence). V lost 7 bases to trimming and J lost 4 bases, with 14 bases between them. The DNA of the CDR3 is TGTGCCACCAAACCCAGGATGATATACAATGAGCAGTTCTTC. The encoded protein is CATKPRMIYNEQFF.

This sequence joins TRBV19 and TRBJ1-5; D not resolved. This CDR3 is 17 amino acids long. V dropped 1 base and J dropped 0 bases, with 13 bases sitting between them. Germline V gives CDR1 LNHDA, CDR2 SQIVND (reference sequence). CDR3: CASSIGWRQPSNQPQHF. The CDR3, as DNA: TGTGCCAGTAGTATAGGGTGGCGACAACCTAGCAATCAGCCCCAGCATTTT.

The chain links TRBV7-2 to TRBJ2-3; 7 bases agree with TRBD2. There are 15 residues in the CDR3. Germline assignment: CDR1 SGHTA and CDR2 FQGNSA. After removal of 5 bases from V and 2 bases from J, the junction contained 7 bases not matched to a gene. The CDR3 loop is CASSNHGTTTDTQYF. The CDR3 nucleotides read TGTGCCAGCAGCAACCACGGGACTACCACAGATACGCAGTATTTT.

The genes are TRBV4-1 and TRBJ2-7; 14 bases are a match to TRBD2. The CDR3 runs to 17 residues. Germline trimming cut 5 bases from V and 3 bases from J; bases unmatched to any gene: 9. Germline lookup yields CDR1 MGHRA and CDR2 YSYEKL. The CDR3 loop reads CASSSGTSGGAFYEQYF. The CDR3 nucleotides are TGCGCCAGCAGCTCCGGGACTAGCGGGGGTGCTTTCTACGAGCAGTACTTC.

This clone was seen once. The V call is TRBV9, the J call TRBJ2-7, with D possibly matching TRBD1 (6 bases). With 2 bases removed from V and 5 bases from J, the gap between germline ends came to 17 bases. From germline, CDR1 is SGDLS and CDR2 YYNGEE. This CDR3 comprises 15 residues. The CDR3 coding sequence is TGTGCCAGCAGCGTTGGGGGCCGGAGCCCTGACGAGCAGTACTTC. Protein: CASSVGGRSPDEQYF.

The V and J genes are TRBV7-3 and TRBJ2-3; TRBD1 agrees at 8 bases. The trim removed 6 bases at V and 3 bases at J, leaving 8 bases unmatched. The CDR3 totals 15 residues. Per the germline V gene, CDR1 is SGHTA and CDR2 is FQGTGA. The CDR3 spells CASRATGGETDTQYF. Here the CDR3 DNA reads TGTGCCAGCAGGGCTACAGGGGGAGAGACAGATACGCAGTATTTT.

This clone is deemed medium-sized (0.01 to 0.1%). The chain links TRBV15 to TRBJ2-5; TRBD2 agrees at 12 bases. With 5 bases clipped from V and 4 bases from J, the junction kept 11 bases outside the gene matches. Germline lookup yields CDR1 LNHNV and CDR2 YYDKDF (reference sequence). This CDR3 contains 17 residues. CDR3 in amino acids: CATSGGTSGGRGETQYF. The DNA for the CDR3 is TGTGCCACCAGCGGAGGAACTAGCGGGGGGAGGGGAGAGACCCAGTACTTC.

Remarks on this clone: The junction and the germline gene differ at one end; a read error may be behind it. In nucleotides, the CDR3 is TGTGCCAGCGGCTTAGAGGAGGGTAGTTTTCGCGATACGCAGTATTTT. It codes for CASGLEEGSFRDTQYF. The V and J genes are TRBV7-6 and TRBJ2-3, with D possibly matching TRBD2 (6 bases). The CDR3 is 16 amino acids. From germline, CDR1 is SGHVS and CDR2 FNYEAQ.

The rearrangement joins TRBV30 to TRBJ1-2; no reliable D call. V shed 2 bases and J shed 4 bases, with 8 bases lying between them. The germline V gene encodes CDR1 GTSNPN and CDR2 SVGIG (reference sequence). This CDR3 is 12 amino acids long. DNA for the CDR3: TGTGCCTGGAGTTCTACAGTCTATGGCTACACCTTC. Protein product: CAWSSTVYGYTF.

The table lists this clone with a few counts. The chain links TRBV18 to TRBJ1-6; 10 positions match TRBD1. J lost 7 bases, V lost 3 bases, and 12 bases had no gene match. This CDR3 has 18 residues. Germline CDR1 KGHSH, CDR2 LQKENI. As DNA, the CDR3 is TGTGCCAGCTCACCCCAGTCGGACAGGGGGACTTTGAATTCACCCCTCCACTTT. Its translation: CASSPQSDRGTLNSPLHF.

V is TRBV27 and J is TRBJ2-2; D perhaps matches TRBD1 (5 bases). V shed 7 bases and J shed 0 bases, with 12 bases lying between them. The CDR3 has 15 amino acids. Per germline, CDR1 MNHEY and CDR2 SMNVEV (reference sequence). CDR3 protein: CASKAGITNTGELFF. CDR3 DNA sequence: TGTGCCAGCAAAGCAGGGATTACGAACACCGGGGAGCTGTTTTTT.

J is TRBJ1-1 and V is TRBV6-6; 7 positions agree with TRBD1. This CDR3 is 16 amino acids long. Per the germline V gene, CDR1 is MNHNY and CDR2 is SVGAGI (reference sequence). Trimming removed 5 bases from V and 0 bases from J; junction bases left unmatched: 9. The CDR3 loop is CASSTQGRSMNTEAFF. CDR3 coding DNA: TGTGCCAGCAGTACACAGGGGAGATCCATGAACACTGAAGCTTTCTTT.